Shown below are 26 T cell receptor beta chains from a single sample sequenced in a study of cytomegalovirus exposure and HLA in healthy donors. PCR was performed using 60 Vbeta and 13 Jbeta primers. Method: immunoSEQ multiplex PCR; TCRdb's copy keeps in-frame clones and lacks some. The sample lists under 150,000 clones, 70% to 80% occurring once. Sequencing was carried out using PBMCs. The source of these receptors is a man aged 50 to 60 in good health and CMV-seronegative.

The chain uses TRBV30 and TRBJ1-1; D unclear. Germline V gives CDR1 GTSNPN, CDR2 SVGIG (reference sequence). The CDR3 runs 14 residues. CDR3 nucleotide sequence: TGTGGGGCGTCGCAGGACTTCATGAACACTGAAGCTTTCTTT. Protein sequence: CGASQDFMNTEAFF.

The chain links TRBV29-1 to TRBJ2-1, with 7 bases fitting TRBD2. The CDR3 runs 14 residues. V was pared by 1 base and J by 6 bases, with 6 bases of the junction left unmatched. Germline V gene sequence: CDR1 SQVTM, CDR2 ANQGSEA. CDR3 bases: TGCAGCGTTGAAGCTAGCGGCCGTCGCAATGAGCAGTTCTTC. Residues: CSVEASGRRNEQFF.

The rearrangement joins TRBV6-6 to TRBJ2-2; D remains unclear. The germline gives CDR1 MNHNY, CDR2 SVGAGI (reference sequence). CDR3 size: 14 residues. The V gene lost 10 bases and the J gene lost 0 bases, with 12 bases spanning the gap. The CDR3 loop is CATQVLSNTGELFF. CDR3 DNA sequence: TGTGCCACTCAGGTGTTATCGAACACCGGGGAGCTGTTTTTT.

The chain uses TRBV30 and TRBJ1-2; 7 nucleotides line up with TRBD1. From germline, CDR1 is GTSNPN and CDR2 SVGIG (reference sequence). V was clipped by 7 bases and J by 3 bases; unmatched bases: 8. This CDR3 contains 13 residues. Here the CDR3 DNA reads TGTGCCTTAAACGCAGGGGGAGACTATGGCTACACCTTC. This sequence encodes CALNAGGDYGYTF.

The table lists this clone with a few counts. The rearrangement joins TRBV13 to TRBJ1-5; D ambiguous. The CDR3 spans 12 residues. Germline V CDR1 and CDR2: PRHDT, FYEKMQ (reference sequence). Trimming removed 5 bases at V and 9 bases at J, with 11 bases between. The CDR3 protein is CASSLELGPQHF. The CDR3 DNA reads TGTGCCAGCAGCCTGGAGCTTGGGCCCCAGCATTTT.

The J gene is TRBJ2-1, the V gene TRBV5-1; TRBD2 is a possible D gene (6 bases). Trimming took 0 bases from V and 7 from J, leaving 11 bases between them. The germline CDR1 and CDR2 sequences are SGHRS and YFSETQ. The CDR3 consists of 14 residues. This CDR3 reads CASSLVTGRNEQFF. CDR3 DNA: TGCGCCAGCAGCTTGGTTACGGGGAGGAATGAGCAGTTCTTC.

The table lists this clone with a count of one. V is TRBV9 and J is TRBJ2-1, with TRBD2 as a possible D gene (6 bases). The germline CDR1 and CDR2 sequences are SGDLS and YYNGEE. The CDR3 sequence is 16 residues long. With 2 bases removed from V and 5 bases from J, the gap between germline ends came to 17 bases. The CDR3 DNA sequence: TGTGCCAGCAGCGTCAACCCCGGAGGCGGGAACAATGAGCAGTTCTTC. Encoded protein: CASSVNPGGGNNEQFF.

The chain links TRBV4-3 to TRBJ1-6, with 11 bases that match TRBD1. Germline V CDR1 and CDR2: LGHNA, YSLEER. The CDR3 covers 15 residues. The trim removed 4 bases at V and 8 bases at J, leaving 4 bases unmatched. This CDR3 reads CASSRTGGWDSPLHF. CDR3 nucleotide sequence: TGCGCCAGCAGCCGGACAGGGGGCTGGGATTCACCCCTCCACTTT.

The chain uses TRBV25-1 and TRBJ2-2, with 9 positions matching TRBD2. The CDR3 has 17 residues. The V segment lost 4 bases and the J segment 3 bases; nucleotides outside the gene matches: 9. CDR1 is MGHDK, CDR2 SYGVNS, per germline. The CDR3 region is CASSGYRLAAYTGELFF. As DNA, the CDR3 is TGTGCCAGCAGTGGATACCGACTAGCGGCCTACACCGGGGAGCTGTTTTTT.

J is TRBJ2-7 and V is TRBV18; TRBD1 matches at 9 bases. The germline V gene has CDR1 KGHSH and CDR2 LQKENI. The CDR3 length is 15 residues. Trimming removed 3 bases from V and 2 bases from J; junction bases left unmatched: 5. The CDR3 sequence: CASSPRTGEPYEQYF. The CDR3 DNA reads TGTGCCAGCTCACCCAGGACAGGGGAACCCTACGAGCAGTACTTC.

V is TRBV19 and J is TRBJ1-2; TRBD1 aligns across 8 bases. Trimming cost V 7 bases and J 4 bases; bases outside gene matches: 11. This CDR3 region has 15 residues. The germline CDR1 and CDR2 sequences are LNHDA and SQIVND (reference sequence). The CDR3 sequence: CASTDPRGRAYGYTF. As DNA, the CDR3 is TGTGCCAGTACCGATCCCAGGGGGCGGGCCTATGGCTACACCTTC. The variable domain in full, with the rest retrieved from reference TRBV19 and TRBJ1-2, is DGGITQSPKYLFRKEGQNVTLSCEQNLNHDAMYWYRQDPGQGLRLIYYSQIVNDFQKGDIAEGYSVSREKKESFPLTVTSAQKNPTAFYLCASTDPRGRAYGYTFGSGTRLTVV.

This chain joins TRBV18 and TRBJ2-7; TRBD1 aligns across 9 bases. V was clipped by 5 bases and J by 6 bases; unmatched bases: 5. Germline V gene data show CDR1 as KGHSH and CDR2 as LQKENI. The CDR3 is made up of 13 amino acids. The CDR3: CASSSGQGGEQYF. CDR3 coding DNA: TGTGCCAGCTCATCGGGACAGGGAGGCGAGCAGTACTTC.

The chain employs TRBV7-6 and TRBJ2-1, with no clear D. Between the trimmed V and J ends, which lost 5 bases and 6 bases, there was a span of 14 bases. This CDR3 is built from 14 residues. Germline V lookup: CDR1 SGHVS, CDR2 FNYEAQ. The CDR3 here is CASSPKSRSNEQFF. As DNA, the CDR3 is TGTGCCAGCAGCCCCAAGTCGAGGAGCAATGAGCAGTTCTTC. The full variable domain, with the rest looked up from reference TRBV7-6 and TRBJ2-1, is GAGVSQSPRYKVTKRGQDVALRCDPISGHVSLYWYRQALGQGPEFLTYFNYEAQQDKSGLPNDRFSAERPEGSISTLTIQRTEQRDSAMYRCASSPKSRSNEQFFGPGTRLTVL.

This sequence joins TRBV29-1 and TRBJ2-1; 7 nucleotides align to TRBD2. Germline V gives CDR1 SQVTM, CDR2 ANQGSEA. The CDR3 totals 13 residues. J gave up 7 bases and V 4 bases, and 7 bases lay outside the gene matches. CDR3 sequence (DNA): TGCAGCGTTGCAGTGGGCGGGGGAAATGAGCAGTTCTTC. Translating it yields CSVAVGGGNEQFF.

The chain joins TRBV6-5 to TRBJ2-5; D possibly corresponds to TRBD1 (5 bases). V shed 6 bases and J shed 2 bases, with 10 bases lying between them. This CDR3 spans 13 amino acids. The germline gives CDR1 MNHEY, CDR2 SVGAGI. In DNA form, the CDR3 reads TGTGCCAGCAGGCGGACATCTCAAGAGACCCAGTACTTC. Translated: CASRRTSQETQYF.

This clone was detected a few times. In DNA, the CDR3 is TGTGCCAGCCTGGACGGGAGGATCACTGAAGCTTTCTTT. Its protein product is CASLDGRITEAFF. This chain connects TRBV21-1 to TRBJ1-1. TRBV21-1 is shown as a pseudogene. CDR3 size: 13 residues.

The DNA of the CDR3 is TGTGCCAGCAGAGCTGAGAGGAGAGGGCTAGAGCCCCAGCATTTT. It yields the protein CASRAERRGLEPQHF. The V call is TRBV28, the J call TRBJ1-5; D is undetermined. This CDR3 is built from 15 residues. Germline V gives CDR1 MDHEN, CDR2 SYDVKM. V lost 6 bases, J lost 8 bases, and 20 bases lay in between.

This clone was seen a handful of times. V and J are TRBV5-4 and TRBJ2-7; D gene uncertain. The CDR3 contains 12 residues. The germline gives CDR1 SGHNT, CDR2 YYREEE (reference sequence). Trimming shortened V by 2 bases and J by 3 bases, and 6 bases separated the two germline ends. The CDR3 DNA reads as TGTGCCAGCAGCTTTGACAACTACGAGCAGTACTTC. Protein product: CASSFDNYEQYF.

This clone was recorded once. V and J are TRBV28 and TRBJ2-5; D possibly corresponds to TRBD2 (5 bases). Trimming cost V 6 bases and J 5 bases, with 13 bases left between them. The CDR3 is 13 residues long. Germline values: CDR1 MDHEN, CDR2 SYDVKM. CDR3 loop: CASSLTEVETQYF. CDR3 in DNA: TGTGCCAGCAGCCTCACGGAGGTCGAGACCCAGTACTTC.

The chain is built from TRBV6-5 and TRBJ2-7; 10 bases are shared with TRBD2. Per the germline V gene, CDR1 is MNHEY and CDR2 is SVGAGI. The CDR3 totals 15 residues. The trim removed 0 bases at V and 3 bases at J, leaving 2 bases unmatched. This CDR3 is CASSYSASGSYEQYF. The CDR3 DNA sequence: TGTGCCAGCAGTTACTCGGCTAGCGGGAGCTACGAGCAGTACTTC.

The chain couples TRBV7-2 to TRBJ1-4; D is undetermined. In germline, CDR1 is SGHTA, CDR2 FQGNSA. The germline V and J ends were trimmed by 1 base and 2 bases, with 11 bases remaining between them. The CDR3 is made up of 16 amino acids. The CDR3 region is CASSLVRGSTNEKLFF. DNA of the CDR3: TGTGCCAGCAGCTTAGTTCGCGGGTCGACTAATGAAAAACTGTTTTTT.

The gene calls are TRBV18 and TRBJ1-2, with 8 nucleotides matching TRBD1. CDR3 length: 15 residues. V was pared by 3 bases and J by 4 bases, with 7 bases of the junction left unmatched. The germline V gene encodes CDR1 KGHSH and CDR2 LQKENI. The CDR3 DNA sequence: TGTGCCAGCTCACCCCGACAGGGGCGCGGCTATGGCTACACCTTC. Translating it yields CASSPRQGRGYGYTF. The complete variable domain, with remaining parts taken from reference TRBV18 and TRBJ1-2, reads NAGVMQNPRHLVRRRGQEARLRCSPMKGHSHVYWYRQLPEEGLKFMVYLQKENIIDESGMPKERFSAEFPKEGPSILRIQQVVRGDSAAYFCASSPRQGRGYGYTFGSGTRLTVV.

The V call is TRBV13, the J call TRBJ2-7; tentative D call: TRBD1 (6 bases). The germline V gene has CDR1 PRHDT and CDR2 FYEKMQ (reference sequence). This CDR3 region has 13 residues. Between the trimmed V and J ends, which lost 3 bases and 5 bases, there was a span of 11 bases. As DNA, the CDR3 is TGTGCCAGCAGCTTCGACAGGAGTGACGAGCAGTACTTC. Protein product: CASSFDRSDEQYF.

This chain links TRBV19 with TRBJ1-1; the D is unclear. The germline V and J ends were trimmed by 7 bases and 0 bases, with 15 bases remaining between them. The CDR3 runs 15 residues. CDR1 is LNHDA and CDR2 is SQIVND in the germline V gene (reference sequence). The CDR3 DNA follows: TGTGCCAGTAATCCGGGAGCTGGGGTGAACACTGAAGCTTTCTTT. Amino acid sequence: CASNPGAGVNTEAFF.

This clone was observed a single time. The V and J genes are TRBV19 and TRBJ2-7, with D maybe TRBD1 (7 bases). In germline, CDR1 is LNHDA, CDR2 SQIVND (reference sequence). The V end was cut by 6 bases, the J end by 4 bases, with 19 bases between. CDR3 size: 15 residues. CDR3 protein: CASRIGGTETYEQYF. CDR3 sequence (DNA): TGTGCCAGTAGAATCGGCGGGACAGAGACATACGAGCAGTACTTC.

The chain employs TRBV18 and TRBJ2-7; 9 bases agree with TRBD1. V dropped 3 bases and J dropped 7; count of bases not matched to a gene: 10. This CDR3 is built from 15 residues. Per the germline V gene, CDR1 is KGHSH and CDR2 is LQKENI. CDR3 coding DNA: TGTGCCAGCTCACCTAACACCGGACAGGGGAAAGAGCAGTACTTC. This sequence encodes CASSPNTGQGKEQYF.